The TCR beta chain under discussion was sequenced for a study of siplizumab effects on memory and regulatory T cells. CDR3 size: 14 residues. V was clipped by 3 bases and J by 8 bases, with 16 bases between them. Germline V gives CDR1 SGHAT, CDR2 FQNNGV. Sequenced by immunoSEQ multiplex PCR; TCRdb stores in-frame clones only, minus some. This table has about 100,000 clones, roughly 94% appearing once. The sample was Tregs sorted from blood. This TCR was recovered from a human donor in good health. V and J are TRBV11-2 and TRBJ1-2; D not certain. The CDR3 nucleotides are TGTGCCAGCAGCTTTTTAACAAGGTCCTCGGGCTACACCTTC. This sequence encodes CASSFLTRSSGYTF.